This T cell receptor (beta chain) was obtained from a study of somatic mutations in cytotoxic T cells in rheumatoid arthritis. Using immunoSEQ multiplex PCR, the repertoire was profiled, and TCRdb retains in-frame clones only, with some absent. The table has over 20,000 clones, 82% seen once. General study results and limits: The largest CD8+ clone made up over 20% of CD8+ cells in about an eighth of the roughly 65 patients.

Germline values: CDR1 SGHAT, CDR2 FQNNGV. The CDR3 runs to 14 residues. The V end lost 5 bases, the J end lost 11 bases, and 21 bases lay between the germline ends. A note on this clone: The antigen remains undetermined.

This rearrangement joins TRBV11-2 to TRBJ1-2, with D perhaps matching TRBD1 (5 bases). The source of this sequence is a man between 45 and 60 years old in good health. Sequencing was done on a sample of CD8+ T cells sorted from blood. CDR3 protein: CASSQPEGPAWYTF. The DNA for the CDR3 is TGTGCCAGCAGCCAACCGGAGGGGCCAGCGTGGTACACCTTC.